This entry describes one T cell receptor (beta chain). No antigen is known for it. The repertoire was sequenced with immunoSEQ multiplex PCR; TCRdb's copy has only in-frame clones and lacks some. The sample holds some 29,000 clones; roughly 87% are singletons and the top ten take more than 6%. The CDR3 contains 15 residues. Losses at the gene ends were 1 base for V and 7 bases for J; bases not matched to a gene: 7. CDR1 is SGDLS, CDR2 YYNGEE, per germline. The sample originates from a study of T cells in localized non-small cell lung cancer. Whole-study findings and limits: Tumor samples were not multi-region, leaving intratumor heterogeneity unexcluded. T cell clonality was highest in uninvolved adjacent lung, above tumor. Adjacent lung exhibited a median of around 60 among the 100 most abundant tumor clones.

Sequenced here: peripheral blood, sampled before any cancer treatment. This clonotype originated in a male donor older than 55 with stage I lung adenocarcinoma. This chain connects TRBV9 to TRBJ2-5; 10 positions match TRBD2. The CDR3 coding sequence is TGTGCCAGCAGCGTAACTAGCGGGGCGGAGGGGACCCAGTACTTC. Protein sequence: CASSVTSGAEGTQYF.